Shown below are 18 T cell receptor beta chains from a single sample sequenced in a study of blood T cell repertoires in COVID-19. Profiled with immunoSEQ multiplex PCR; TCRdb holds only in-frame clones, not every one. This table holds tens of thousands of clones, about 92% found once. The sample taken for sequencing was peripheral blood. All receptors derive from a man in his fifties or sixties with acute or convalescent COVID-19.

V gene TRBV7-3 combines with J gene TRBJ1-2; D is perhaps TRBD1 (6 bases). Germline values: CDR1 SGHTA, CDR2 FQGTGA. This CDR3 comprises 15 residues. Trimming pared 5 bases from V and 7 bases from J, leaving 20 bases between. For the CDR3, the DNA is TGTGCCAGCAGCCCACAGGGTCCAGGGGACCTTGGCTACACCTTC. Amino acids: CASSPQGPGDLGYTF.

This rearrangement joins TRBV15 to TRBJ1-1; TRBD1 aligns across 7 bases. V was clipped by 5 bases and J by 1 base; unmatched bases: 7. The length of the CDR3 is 15 residues. CDR1 is LNHNV, CDR2 YYDKDF, per germline (reference sequence). The CDR3 nucleotides read TGTGCCACCAGCGGTCAGAGGACAGGGAACACTGAAGCTTTCTTT. Protein product: CATSGQRTGNTEAFF. Complete variable domain (other parts from reference TRBV15 and TRBJ1-1): DAMVIQNPRYQVTQFGKPVTLSCSQTLNHNVMYWYQQKSSQAPKLLFHYYDKDFNNEADTPDNFQSRRPNTSFCFLDIRSPGLGDTAMYLCATSGQRTGNTEAFFGQGTRLTVV.

This sequence joins TRBV6-5 and TRBJ2-7, with D tentatively TRBD1 (5 bases). Germline V lookup: CDR1 MNHEY, CDR2 SVGAGI. This CDR3 is built from 15 residues. V was shortened by 6 bases and J by 0 bases, with 15 bases between the two germline ends. CDR3 DNA: TGTGCCAGCAGGTCGACAGCCTCCTTCTCCTACGAGCAGTACTTC. It encodes CASRSTASFSYEQYF.

This chain connects TRBV13 to TRBJ1-2, with TRBD1 identical over 7 bases. CDR3 length: 13 amino acids. Germline-derived CDR1 and CDR2 are PRHDT and FYEKMQ (reference sequence). Trimming took 6 bases from V and 8 from J; bases not matched to a gene: 9. CDR3 in DNA: TGTGCCAGCAGGTTAAAGGGGGCCTACGGCTACACCTTC. Translated: CASRLKGAYGYTF.

The V call is TRBV6-7, the J call TRBJ2-5; maybe TRBD1 (5 bases). TRBV6-7 qualifies as an ORF whose function is uncertain. The V and J ends lost 5 bases and 2 bases respectively, with 9 bases between them. The CDR3 has 13 amino acids. CDR3 amino acids: CASSRRDQETQYF. In DNA, the CDR3 is TGTGCCAGCAGTCGCAGGGATCAAGAGACCCAGTACTTC.

V gene TRBV19 combines with J gene TRBJ1-2, with unresolved D. The germline V gene encodes CDR1 LNHDA and CDR2 SQIVND (reference sequence). V lost 6 bases and J 2 bases, leaving 10 bases between the germline ends. The CDR3 totals 13 residues. The CDR3 region is CASRPGVNYGYTF. Written as DNA, the CDR3 is TGTGCCAGTAGGCCCGGGGTCAACTATGGCTACACCTTC. Using reference TRBV19 and TRBJ1-2 for the parts outside the CDR3, the full variable domain is DGGITQSPKYLFRKEGQNVTLSCEQNLNHDAMYWYRQDPGQGLRLIYYSQIVNDFQKGDIAEGYSVSREKKESFPLTVTSAQKNPTAFYLCASRPGVNYGYTFGSGTRLTVV.

This chain links TRBV12-5 with TRBJ1-3; D gene uncertain. The V and J ends lost 1 base and 4 bases respectively, with 8 bases between them. CDR3 length: 14 residues. Germline values: CDR1 LGHNT, CDR2 FRNRAP. CDR3 sequence reads: CASGLGQSGNTIYF. CDR3 nucleotides: TGTGCTAGTGGTTTGGGGCAGTCCGGAAACACCATATATTTT.

The chain links TRBV6-5 to TRBJ1-2; D is ambiguous. Germline assignment: CDR1 MNHEY and CDR2 SVGAGI. The CDR3 spans 11 residues. The V end lost 7 bases, the J end lost 4 bases, and 7 bases lay between the germline ends. The CDR3 coding sequence is TGTGCCAGCACCCCCGGCTATGGCTACACCTTC. Translated: CASTPGYGYTF.

This rearrangement joins TRBV11-3 to TRBJ1-1; 9 bases are a match to TRBD1. The CDR3 contains 14 residues. CDR1 is SGHNT, CDR2 YENEEA, per germline. After removal of 6 bases from V and 1 base from J, the junction contained 3 bases not matched to a gene. The CDR3 sequence is CASSLQGANTEAFF. The CDR3 nucleotides read TGTGCCAGCAGTCTACAGGGGGCGAACACTGAAGCTTTCTTT.

This clone was detected only a few times. The gene calls are TRBV9 and TRBJ2-1, with 9 bases lining up with TRBD2. Germline V gives CDR1 SGDLS, CDR2 YYNGEE. The CDR3 is made up of 15 amino acids. With V trimmed by 0 bases and J by 8 bases, 6 bases remained unmatched. The CDR3 here is CASSVGSGGLYEQFF. The CDR3 region has the DNA TGTGCCAGCAGCGTAGGGAGCGGGGGGTTGTATGAGCAGTTCTTC.

Worth noting for this clone: A junction end diverges from the germline sequence, so it may reflect a read error. The J gene is TRBJ2-2, the V gene TRBV11-3; D remains ambiguous. Per germline, CDR1 SGHNT and CDR2 YENEEA. This CDR3 is built from 14 residues. CDR3 nucleotides: TGTGCCAGCAGCCTAGACCCGAGGAGCGGGGAGCTGTTTTTT. The encoded protein is CASSLDPRSGELFF.

In its sample, this clone was seen once. The genes are TRBV7-9 and TRBJ2-4; 7 positions agree with TRBD2. With 1 base clipped from V and 14 bases from J, the junction kept 17 bases outside the gene matches. CDR3 length: 16 amino acids. Looked up from germline, CDR1 is SEHNR and CDR2 is FQNEAQ (reference sequence). CDR3 region: CASSLGWQASGGFKYF. CDR3 bases: TGTGCCAGCAGCTTAGGTTGGCAGGCTAGCGGCGGTTTTAAGTACTTC. Drawing the rest from reference TRBV7-9 and TRBJ2-4, the complete variable domain is DTGVSQNPRHKITKRGQNVTFRCDPISEHNRLYWYRQTLGQGPEFLTYFQNEAQLEKSRLLSDRFSAERPKGSFSTLEIQRTEQGDSAMYLCASSLGWQASGGFKYFGAGTRLSVL.

This clone was recorded once. The chain uses TRBV24-1 and TRBJ1-2, with 7 bases aligning to TRBD1. The V gene end was trimmed by 4 bases and the J gene end by 6 bases; junction bases not matched to a gene: 7. CDR1 and CDR2 (germline): KGHDR, SFDVKD. This CDR3 comprises 14 residues. DNA for the CDR3: TGTGCCACCAGTGACCAACTCGGACAGGATGGCTACACCTTC. Translation: CATSDQLGQDGYTF.

The rearrangement uses TRBV6-6 and TRBJ1-5; D is uncertain. This CDR3 comprises 13 residues. V was shortened by 6 bases and J by 4 bases, with 10 bases between the two germline ends. Germline-derived CDR1 and CDR2 are MNHNY and SVGAGI (reference sequence). The DNA of the CDR3 is TGTGCCAGCAGGGTAAACATTAATCAGCCCCAGCATTTT. Translated: CASRVNINQPQHF.

This sequence joins TRBV4-1 and TRBJ1-1, with 11 bases aligning to TRBD1. From germline, CDR1 is MGHRA and CDR2 YSYEKL. The trim removed 4 bases at V and 9 bases at J, leaving 10 bases unmatched. The CDR3 length is 15 residues. The CDR3 DNA reads TGCGCCAGCAGCCGGACGGACAGGGGGCGTGTAAAAGCTTTCTTT. Translating gives CASSRTDRGRVKAFF.

The table lists this clone with a count of one. The chain links TRBV19 to TRBJ2-3; D ambiguous. Germline values: CDR1 LNHDA, CDR2 SQIVND (reference sequence). V gave up 3 bases and J gave up 3 bases, with 7 bases separating them. CDR3 length equals 13 residues. The CDR3 region is CASSISVTDTQYF. The DNA of the CDR3 is TGTGCCAGTAGTATTTCGGTGACAGATACGCAGTATTTT.

The chain uses TRBV28 and TRBJ1-1; D is uncertain. Trimming cost V 8 bases and J 5 bases, with 18 bases left between them. The length of the CDR3 is 14 residues. The germline V gene has CDR1 MDHEN and CDR2 SYDVKM. The CDR3 DNA is TGTGCCAGCCGGCCGACGACTGGTTTGACTGAAGCTTTCTTT. Its translation: CASRPTTGLTEAFF. The whole variable domain, filled in from reference TRBV28 and TRBJ1-1, reads DVKVTQSSRYLVKRTGEKVFLECVQDMDHENMFWYRQDPGLGLRLIYFSYDVKMKEKGDIPEGYSVSREKKERFSLILESASTNQTSMYLCASRPTTGLTEAFFGQGTRLTVV.

The rearrangement joins TRBV5-1 to TRBJ1-2, with TRBD1 matching 7 bases. The CDR3 contains 17 residues. Germline V gene lookup returns CDR1 SGHRS and CDR2 YFSETQ. J gave up 2 bases and V 0 bases, and 10 bases lay outside the gene matches. CDR3 amino acids: CASSLVGRQGTNYGYTF. The CDR3, as DNA: TGCGCCAGCAGCTTGGTAGGCCGACAGGGAACGAACTATGGCTACACCTTC.